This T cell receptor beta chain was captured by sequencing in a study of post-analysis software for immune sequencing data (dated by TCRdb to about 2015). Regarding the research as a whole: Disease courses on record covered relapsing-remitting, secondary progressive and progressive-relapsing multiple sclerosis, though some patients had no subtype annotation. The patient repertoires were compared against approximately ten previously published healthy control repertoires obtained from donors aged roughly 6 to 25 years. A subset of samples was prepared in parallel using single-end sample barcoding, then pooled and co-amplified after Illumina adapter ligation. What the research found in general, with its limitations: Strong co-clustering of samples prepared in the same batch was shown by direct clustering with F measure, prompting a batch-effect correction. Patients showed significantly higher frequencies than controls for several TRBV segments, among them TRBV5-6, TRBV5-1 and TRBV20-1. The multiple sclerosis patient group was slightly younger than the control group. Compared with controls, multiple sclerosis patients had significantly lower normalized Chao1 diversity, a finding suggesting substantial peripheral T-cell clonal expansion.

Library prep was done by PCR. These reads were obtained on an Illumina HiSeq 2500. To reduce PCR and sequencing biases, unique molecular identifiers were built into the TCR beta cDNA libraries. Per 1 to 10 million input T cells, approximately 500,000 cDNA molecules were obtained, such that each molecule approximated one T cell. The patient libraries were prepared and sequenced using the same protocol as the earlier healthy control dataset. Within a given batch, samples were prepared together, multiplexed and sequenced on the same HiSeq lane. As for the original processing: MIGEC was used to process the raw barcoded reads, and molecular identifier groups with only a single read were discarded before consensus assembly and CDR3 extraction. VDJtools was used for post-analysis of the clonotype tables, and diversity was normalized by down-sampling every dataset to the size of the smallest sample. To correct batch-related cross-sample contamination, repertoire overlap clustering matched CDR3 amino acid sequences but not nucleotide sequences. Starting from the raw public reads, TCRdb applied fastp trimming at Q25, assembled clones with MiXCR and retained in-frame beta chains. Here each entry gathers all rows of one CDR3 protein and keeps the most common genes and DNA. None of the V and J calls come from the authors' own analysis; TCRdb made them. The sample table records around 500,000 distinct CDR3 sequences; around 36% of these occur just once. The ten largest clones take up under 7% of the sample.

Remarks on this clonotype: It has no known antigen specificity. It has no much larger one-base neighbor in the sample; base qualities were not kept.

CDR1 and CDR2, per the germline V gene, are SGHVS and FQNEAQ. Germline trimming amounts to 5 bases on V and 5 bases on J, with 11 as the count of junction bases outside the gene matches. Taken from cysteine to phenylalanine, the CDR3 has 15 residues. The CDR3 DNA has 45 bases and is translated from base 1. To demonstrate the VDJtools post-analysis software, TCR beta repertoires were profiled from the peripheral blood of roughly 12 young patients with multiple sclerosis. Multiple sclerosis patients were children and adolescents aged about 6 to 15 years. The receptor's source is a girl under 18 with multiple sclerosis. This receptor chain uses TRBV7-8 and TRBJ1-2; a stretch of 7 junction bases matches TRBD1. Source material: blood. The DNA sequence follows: TGTGCCAGCAGCCCCCGTCTAGACAGGGCTTATGGCTACACCTTC. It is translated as CASSPRLDRAYGYTF.